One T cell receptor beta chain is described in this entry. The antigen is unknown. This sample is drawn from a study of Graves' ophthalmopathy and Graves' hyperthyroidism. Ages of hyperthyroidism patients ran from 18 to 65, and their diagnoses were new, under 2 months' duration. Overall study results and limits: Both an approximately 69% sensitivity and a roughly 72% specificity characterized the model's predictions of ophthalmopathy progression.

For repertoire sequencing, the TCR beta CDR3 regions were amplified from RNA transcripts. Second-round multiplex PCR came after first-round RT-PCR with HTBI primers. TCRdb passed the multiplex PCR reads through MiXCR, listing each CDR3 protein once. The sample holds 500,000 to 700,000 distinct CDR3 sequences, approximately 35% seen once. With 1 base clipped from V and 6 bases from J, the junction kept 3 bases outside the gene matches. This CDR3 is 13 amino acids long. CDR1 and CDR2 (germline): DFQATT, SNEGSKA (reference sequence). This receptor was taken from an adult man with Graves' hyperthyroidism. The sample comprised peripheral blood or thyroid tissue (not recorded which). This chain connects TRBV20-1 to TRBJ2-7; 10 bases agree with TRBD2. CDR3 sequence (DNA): TGCAGTGCTAGAGGGCTAGCGGGAGTCGAGCAGTACTTC. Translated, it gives CSARGLAGVEQYF.